These T cell receptor beta chains were read from a single sample in a study of T cells in tumors after PD-1 blockade. Only in-frame clones appear in the TCRdb table, and some are missing; sequencing was by immunoSEQ multiplex PCR. This table holds around 14,000 clones, 55% to 75% found once. This specimen was tumor tissue, taken after anti-PD-1 treatment. These receptor sequences come from a human donor with cutaneous squamous cell carcinoma. Both conserved end residues are part of each CDR3. A D gene is named only where the DNA matches it firmly. Clone size appears in some rows only: once, few, many, or a class for an expanded clone.

D gene	clone size	V gene	J gene	CDR3 protein	CDR3 DNA
TRBD2	-	TRBV2	TRBJ2-5	CASRPTSVQETQYF	TGTGCCAGCAGGCCCACTAGCGTCCAAGAGACCCAGTACTTC
TRBD1	-	TRBV5-5	TRBJ1-6	CASSGQGGVSPLHF	TGTGCCAGCAGCGGACAGGGTGGGGTGTCACCCCTCCACTTT
-	-	TRBV11-3	TRBJ1-1	CASSLESLGRVHTEAFF	TGTGCCAGCAGCTTAGAGAGTCTGGGGAGGGTGCACACTGAAGCTTTCTTT
-	-	TRBV5-1	TRBJ1-4	CASSSGNEKLFF	TGCGCCAGCAGCTCTGGAAATGAAAAACTGTTTTTT
-	-	TRBV12-5	TRBJ2-2	CASQGPGELFF	TGTGCTAGTCAGGGACCCGGGGAGCTGTTTTTT
-	-	TRBV10-3	TRBJ2-7	CAISESQSSSYEQYF	TGTGCCATCAGTGAGTCGCAATCCAGCTCCTACGAGCAGTACTTC
TRBD2	-	TRBV19	TRBJ2-1	CASSSTSGRAWYNEQFF	TGTGCCAGTAGTTCGACTAGCGGGAGGGCGTGGTACAATGAGCAGTTCTTC
TRBD2	-	TRBV5-6	TRBJ2-2	CASSAFGGGGSVTGELFF	TGTGCCAGCAGCGCATTCGGGGGGGGCGGATCGGTCACCGGGGAGCTGTTTTTT
-	-	TRBV10-1	TRBJ2-6	CASRSRAREGTGANVLTF	TGCGCCAGCCGATCTCGGGCCAGGGAAGGAACTGGGGCCAACGTCCTGACTTTC
-	-	TRBV6-5	TRBJ2-1	CASSTDSYNEQFF	TGTGCCAGCAGCACGGACTCTTACAATGAGCAGTTCTTC
-	-	TRBV4-3	TRBJ2-6	CASSQGGSFSGANVLTF	TGCGCCAGCAGCCAAGGGGGCAGTTTCTCTGGGGCCAACGTCCTGACTTTC
TRBD1	-	TRBV2	TRBJ1-5	CASRVGTGGQPQHF	TGTGCCAGCAGGGTGGGGACAGGTGGTCAGCCCCAGCATTTT
TRBD2	-	TRBV2	TRBJ2-3	CASSGGLAGTDTQYF	TGTGCCAGCAGCGGGGGACTAGCGGGAACAGATACGCAGTATTTT
-	-	TRBV5-6	TRBJ2-5	CASSLGTDGDQYF	TGTGCCAGCAGCTTGGGGACCGACGGGGACCAGTACTTC
TRBD2	once	TRBV9	TRBJ2-3	CASSAITSGVPGDTQYF	TGTGCCAGCAGCGCCATCACTAGCGGGGTACCTGGAGATACGCAGTATTTT
-	-	TRBV19	TRBJ2-3	CASSKYMGRDADTQYF	TGTGCCAGTAGTAAATATATGGGCAGGGACGCAGATACGCAGTATTTT
TRBD2	few	TRBV19	TRBJ2-4	CASSTLAGAHVAKNIQYF	TGTGCCAGTAGTACATTAGCGGGGGCCCATGTAGCCAAAAACATTCAGTACTTC
-	-	TRBV5-4	TRBJ2-1	CASSLVDAGAVQFF	TGTGCCAGCAGCTTAGTCGACGCAGGGGCGGTGCAGTTCTTC
TRBD1	-	TRBV6-2/TRBV6-3	TRBJ2-3	CASSYAGGPDTQYF	TGTGCCAGCAGTTACGCAGGGGGCCCAGATACGCAGTATTTT
TRBD1	once	TRBV7-2	TRBJ2-1	CASSGGTGGSYRSEQFF	TGTGCCAGCAGCGGAGGGACAGGGGGTAGCTATAGAAGTGAGCAGTTCTTC
-	-	TRBV23-1	TRBJ2-7	CASTYRDSLPNEQYF	TGCGCCAGCACCTACCGGGACTCCCTCCCCAACGAGCAGTACTTC
-	-	TRBV20-1	TRBJ2-1	CSARFRDEQFF	TGCAGTGCTAGATTCCGGGATGAGCAGTTCTTC
-	-	TRBV18	TRBJ1-4	CASSLHSLAATNEKLFF	TGTGCCAGCTCACTACACTCCTTGGCGGCAACTAATGAAAAACTGTTTTTT
TRBD1	few	TRBV7-9	TRBJ1-4	CASSFRDRGQDEKLFF	TGTGCCAGCAGCTTCCGGGACAGGGGTCAGGATGAAAAACTGTTTTTT
-	-	TRBV11-2	TRBJ2-2	CASSPPTRLGGELFF	TGTGCCAGCAGCCCGCCGACTAGACTCGGCGGGGAGCTGTTTTTT
TRBD2	-	TRBV20-1	TRBJ2-7	CSASGLAGFYEQYF	TGCAGTGCTAGTGGCCTAGCGGGCTTCTACGAGCAGTACTTC
-	once	TRBV5-6	TRBJ2-1	CASSWDSGDVIF	TGTGCCAGCAGCTGGGACTCGGGTGATGTAATCTTC
-	-	TRBV7-9	TRBJ2-1	CASSLVGRGWDNEQFF	TGTGCCAGCAGCTTAGTGGGCAGGGGATGGGACAATGAGCAGTTCTTC
TRBD2	once	TRBV28	TRBJ2-1	CASSSLAGEGNEQFF	TGTGCCAGCAGTTCTTTAGCGGGAGAGGGCAATGAGCAGTTCTTC
-	-	TRBV7-9	TRBJ1-1	CASSLFWRDEATEAFF	TGTGCCAGCAGCTTATTTTGGCGGGATGAGGCCACTGAAGCTTTCTTT
TRBD1	-	TRBV9	TRBJ2-2	CASSTWTGANTGELFF	TGTGCCAGCAGCACCTGGACAGGGGCGAACACCGGGGAGCTGTTTTTT
-	-	TRBV9	TRBJ2-7	CASSVGPEPREQYF	TGTGCCAGCAGCGTAGGGCCAGAACCCCGCGAGCAGTACTTC
TRBD2	-	TRBV4-1	TRBJ2-6	CASSREGLADSGANVLTF	TGCGCCAGCAGCCGAGAGGGACTAGCGGACTCTGGGGCCAACGTCCTGACTTTC
-	-	TRBV7-9	TRBJ1-6	CASSLVVRGSPLHF	TGTGCCAGCAGCTTAGTTGTGCGGGGTTCACCCCTCCACTTT
-	-	TRBV28	TRBJ1-2	CASSPGSNNYGYTF	TGTGCCAGCAGCCCGGGGTCAAACAACTATGGCTACACCTTC
TRBD1	once	TRBV2	TRBJ2-3	CASSETGSTDTQYF	TGTGCCAGCAGTGAGACAGGGAGCACAGATACGCAGTATTTT
-	-	TRBV18	TRBJ2-7	CASSTDSYEQYF	TGTGCCAGCTCAACGGACAGTTACGAGCAGTACTTC
TRBD1	-	TRBV3-1/TRBV3-2	TRBJ2-1	CASSGTGQGWYEQFF	TGTGCCAGCAGCGGCACGGGACAGGGCTGGTATGAGCAGTTCTTC
-	-	TRBV13	TRBJ2-7	CASSLDSAYEQYF	TGTGCCAGCAGCTTAGACTCAGCCTACGAGCAGTACTTC
-	few	TRBV2	TRBJ2-7	CASSPAYEQYF	TGTGCCAGCAGCCCGGCCTACGAGCAGTACTTC
-	-	TRBV7-6	TRBJ1-1	CASRYSRGTEAFF	TGTGCCAGCAGGTACAGTCGGGGCACTGAAGCTTTCTTT
-	-	TRBV14	TRBJ1-3	CASSRASWQGGGNTIYF	TGTGCCAGCAGCCGGGCATCGTGGCAAGGCGGTGGAAACACCATATATTTT
TRBD2	-	TRBV9	TRBJ2-1	CASSVGSSGGEGRSYNEQFF	TGTGCCAGCAGCGTAGGTTCTAGCGGGGGCGAGGGCCGTTCCTACAATGAGCAGTTCTTC
-	-	TRBV9	TRBJ2-5	CASSVGPGQETQYF	TGTGCCAGCAGCGTAGGTCCAGGGCAAGAGACCCAGTACTTC
-	-	TRBV24-1	TRBJ2-2	CATSDSKGQTGELFF	TGTGCCACCAGTGATTCGAAGGGACAAACCGGGGAGCTGTTTTTT